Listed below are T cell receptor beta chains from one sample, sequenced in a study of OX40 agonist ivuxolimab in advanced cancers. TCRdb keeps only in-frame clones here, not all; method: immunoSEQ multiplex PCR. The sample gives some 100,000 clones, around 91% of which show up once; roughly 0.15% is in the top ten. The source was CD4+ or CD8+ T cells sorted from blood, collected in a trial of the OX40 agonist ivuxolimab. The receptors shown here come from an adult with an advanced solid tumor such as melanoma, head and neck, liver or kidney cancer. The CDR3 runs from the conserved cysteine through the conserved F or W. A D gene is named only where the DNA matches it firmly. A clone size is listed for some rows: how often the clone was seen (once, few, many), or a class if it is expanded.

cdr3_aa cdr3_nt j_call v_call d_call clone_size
CASRDSYNSPLHF TGTGCCAGCAGGGACAGCTATAATTCACCCCTCCACTTT TRBJ1-6 TRBV2 NA NA
CASRVSGLEGDEQFF TGTGCCAGTAGGGTCAGCGGCCTGGAGGGCGATGAGCAGTTCTTC TRBJ2-1 TRBV19 NA NA
CASNPVAGEKLFF TGTGCCAGCAATCCCGTGGCCGGGGAAAAACTGTTTTTT TRBJ1-4 TRBV6-6 NA NA
CAWKPHSEKLFF TGTGCCTGGAAACCCCATTCGGAAAAACTGTTTTTT TRBJ1-4 TRBV30 NA NA
CASSLGGQGEETQYF TGTGCCAGCAGCTTGGGGGGACAGGGGGAAGAGACCCAGTACTTC TRBJ2-5 TRBV5-4 TRBD1 NA
CASTVDENTEAFF TGTGCCAGCACCGTCGACGAGAACACTGAAGCTTTCTTT TRBJ1-1 TRBV5-4 NA once
CASSQAYEQYF TGTGCCAGCAGCCAGGCCTACGAGCAGTACTTC TRBJ2-7 TRBV11-2 NA NA
CASSLEAQRTEAFF TGTGCCAGCAGCTTGGAGGCGCAACGGACTGAAGCTTTCTTT TRBJ1-1 TRBV5-4 NA NA
CASSLTDGMNTEAFF TGTGCCAGCAGCTTAACGGACGGGATGAACACTGAAGCTTTCTTT TRBJ1-1 TRBV7-8 NA NA
CASSLQGDSYNEQFF TGTGCCAGCAGCTTGCAGGGGGACTCCTACAATGAGCAGTTCTTC TRBJ2-1 TRBV5-7 TRBD1 NA
CASSQTQGAGQPQHF TGTGCCAGCAGTCAGACGCAGGGGGCTGGTCAGCCCCAGCATTTT TRBJ1-5 TRBV27 TRBD1 NA
CASSPWTSGRLDTQYF TGTGCCAGCAGTCCCTGGACTAGCGGGAGGTTGGATACGCAGTATTTT TRBJ2-3 TRBV28 TRBD2 NA
CASAGGYEQYF TGTGCCAGCGCTGGGGGGTACGAGCAGTACTTC TRBJ2-7 TRBV5-4 NA NA
CASSGGEGVANSPLHF TGTGCCAGCAGTGGGGGAGAAGGGGTGGCTAATTCACCCCTCCACTTT TRBJ1-6 TRBV6-1 NA NA
CSGLSTDTQYF TGCAGTGGGCTAAGCACAGATACGCAGTATTTT TRBJ2-3 TRBV20-1 NA NA
CASSTLTSNEQFF TGTGCCAGTAGCACCCTGACTAGCAATGAGCAGTTCTTC TRBJ2-1 TRBV19 NA NA
CASSVGVGRETQYF TGTGCCAGCAGCGTAGGAGTGGGAAGAGAGACCCAGTACTTC TRBJ2-5 TRBV9 NA NA
CASSSRLAGVFNEQFF TGTGCCAGCAGTTCCAGACTAGCGGGAGTATTCAATGAGCAGTTCTTC TRBJ2-1 TRBV27 TRBD2 NA
CASSAGTNQETQYF TGTGCCAGCAGCGCAGGGACCAACCAAGAGACCCAGTACTTC TRBJ2-5 TRBV7-9 NA NA
CASSIVFGEQPQHF TGTGCCAGTAGTATTGTATTTGGGGAGCAGCCCCAGCATTTT TRBJ1-5 TRBV19 NA NA
CASSAGQNEKLFF TGTGCCAGCAGCGCAGGACAGAATGAAAAACTGTTTTTT TRBJ1-4 TRBV5-4 NA NA
CASTRQGAVNYGYTF TGTGCCAGCACCCGCCAGGGAGCCGTCAACTATGGCTACACCTTC TRBJ1-2 TRBV2 NA NA
CASSKEGGRSGTQYF TGTGCCAGCAGTAAAGAGGGCGGGAGAAGCGGGACCCAGTACTTC TRBJ2-5 TRBV5-4 TRBD2 NA
CASSSHGTEAFF TGTGCCAGCAGCTCTCACGGCACTGAAGCTTTCTTT TRBJ1-1 TRBV28 NA few
CASSPWGGAHEQFF TGTGCCAGCAGCCCGTGGGGGGGGGCCCATGAGCAGTTCTTC TRBJ2-1 TRBV11-3 NA NA
CASSAGTSGINEQFF TGTGCCAGCAGTGCCGGGACTAGCGGGATCAATGAGCAGTTCTTC TRBJ2-1 TRBV25-1 TRBD2 NA
CASSPPQGALSVTKAFF TGTGCCAGCTCACCACCTCAGGGGGCGTTAAGTGTCACTAAAGCTTTCTTT TRBJ1-1 TRBV18 TRBD1 NA
CAWSVRSGTRVGTQYF TGTGCCTGGAGTGTACGGAGCGGGACCCGGGTCGGTACGCAGTATTTT TRBJ2-3 TRBV30 TRBD2 NA
CASSVQLATGRTEAFF TGTGCCAGCAGTGTTCAACTCGCTACAGGGAGGACTGAAGCTTTCTTT TRBJ1-1 TRBV6-1 NA NA
CASTDLGSTNEQYF TGTGCCAGCACCGACCTAGGAAGCACGAACGAGCAGTACTTC TRBJ2-7 TRBV21-1 NA NA
CAWSGIGKTQYF TGTGCCTGGAGCGGAATTGGGAAGACCCAGTACTTC TRBJ2-5 TRBV30 NA NA
CASSPRRGGTDTQYF TGTGCCAGCTCACCTCGCCGGGGGGGCACAGATACGCAGTATTTT TRBJ2-3 TRBV18 TRBD2 NA
CASSLGTGGFQETQYF TGTGCCAGCAGCTTAGGGACAGGGGGGTTTCAAGAGACCCAGTACTTC TRBJ2-5 TRBV11-2 TRBD1 NA
CASGPGHHYNEQFF TGTGCTAGTGGTCCGGGACACCACTACAATGAGCAGTTCTTC TRBJ2-1 TRBV12-5 NA NA
CASSLNGGTDTQYF TGTGCCAGCAGCTTGAACGGGGGCACAGATACGCAGTATTTT TRBJ2-3 TRBV5-4 NA NA
CSARRGGETQYF TGCAGCGCTCGCCGGGGGGGAGAGACCCAGTACTTC TRBJ2-5 TRBV29-1 TRBD2 NA
CASSPDRLETGELFF TGCGCCAGCAGCCCGGACAGGCTAGAGACCGGGGAGCTGTTTTTT TRBJ2-2 TRBV5-1 TRBD1 NA
CASSPFYRGPSNQPQHF TGTGCCAGTAGTCCCTTCTACAGGGGGCCAAGCAATCAGCCCCAGCATTTT TRBJ1-5 TRBV19 TRBD1 NA
CASSGRDTQYF TGTGCCAGCAGTGGGCGGGATACGCAGTATTTT TRBJ2-3 TRBV2 NA NA
CAWSWQTNTEAFF TGTGCCTGGAGCTGGCAGACGAACACTGAAGCTTTCTTT TRBJ1-1 TRBV30 NA NA
CASSAAVGGPFSYEQYF TGTGCCAGCAGCGCGGCGGTCGGGGGGCCCTTCTCCTACGAGCAGTACTTC TRBJ2-7 TRBV9 NA NA